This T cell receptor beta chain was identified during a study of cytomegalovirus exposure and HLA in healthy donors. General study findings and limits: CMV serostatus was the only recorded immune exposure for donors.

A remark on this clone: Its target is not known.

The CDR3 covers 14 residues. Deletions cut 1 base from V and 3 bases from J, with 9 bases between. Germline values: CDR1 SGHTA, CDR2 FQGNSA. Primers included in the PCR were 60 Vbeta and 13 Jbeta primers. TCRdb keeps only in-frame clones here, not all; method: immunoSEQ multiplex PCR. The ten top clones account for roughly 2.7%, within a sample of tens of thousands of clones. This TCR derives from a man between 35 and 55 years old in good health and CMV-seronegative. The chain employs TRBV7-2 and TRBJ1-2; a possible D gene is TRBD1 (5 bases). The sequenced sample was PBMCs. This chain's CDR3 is CASSLEGRDYGYTF. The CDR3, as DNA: TGTGCCAGCAGCTTAGAGGGCAGGGACTATGGCTACACCTTC.